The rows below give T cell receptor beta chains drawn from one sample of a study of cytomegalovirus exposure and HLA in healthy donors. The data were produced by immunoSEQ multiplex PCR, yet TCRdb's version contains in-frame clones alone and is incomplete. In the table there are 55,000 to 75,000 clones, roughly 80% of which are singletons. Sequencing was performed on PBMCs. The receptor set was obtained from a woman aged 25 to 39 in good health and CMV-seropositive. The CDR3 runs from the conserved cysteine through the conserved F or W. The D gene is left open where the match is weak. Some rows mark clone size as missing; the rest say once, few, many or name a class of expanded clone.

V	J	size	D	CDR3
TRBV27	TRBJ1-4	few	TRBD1	CASSSPGQGEEKLFF
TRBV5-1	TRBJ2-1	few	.	CAISKQKAAYDEQFF
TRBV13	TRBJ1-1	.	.	CASSLGEVDTEAFF
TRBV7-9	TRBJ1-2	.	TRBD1	CASSLGQGALGYTF
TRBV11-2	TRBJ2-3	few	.	CASSGDIGTDTQYF
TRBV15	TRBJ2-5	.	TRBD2	CATSRDPAGGGTQYF
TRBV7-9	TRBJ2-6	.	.	CASSLGAKTSYSGANVLTF
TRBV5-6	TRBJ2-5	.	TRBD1	CASSTTGSETQYF
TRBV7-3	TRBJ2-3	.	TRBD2	CASSLVSGGTDTQYF
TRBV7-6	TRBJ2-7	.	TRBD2	CASSSIAGVYEQYF
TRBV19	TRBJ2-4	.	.	CASSDTGKNIQYF
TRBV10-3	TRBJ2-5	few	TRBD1	CAISGPPGTGGAGETQYF
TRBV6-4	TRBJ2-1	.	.	CASSEAGGASHEQFF
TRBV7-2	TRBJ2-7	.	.	CASSFGYSPYEQYF
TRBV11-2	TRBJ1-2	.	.	CASSPTLGLFNYGYTF
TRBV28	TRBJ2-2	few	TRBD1	CASSSSYDLQGANTGELFF
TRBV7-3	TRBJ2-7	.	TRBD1	CASSPIGGQGNEQYF
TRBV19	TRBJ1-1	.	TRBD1	CASSRDREGTEAFF
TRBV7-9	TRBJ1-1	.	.	CASSLAGVQTEAFF
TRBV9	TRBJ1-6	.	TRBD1	CASSSTGVGSPLHF
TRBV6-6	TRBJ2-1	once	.	CASSYNGNNEQFF
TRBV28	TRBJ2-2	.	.	CASSEQGAGTGELFF
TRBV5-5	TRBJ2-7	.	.	CASSQDSEEAYEQYF
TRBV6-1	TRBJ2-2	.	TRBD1	CASSRTGGDTGELFF
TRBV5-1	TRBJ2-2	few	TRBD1	CASSEPTGRELFF
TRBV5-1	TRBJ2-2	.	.	CASSLGGSYTGELFF
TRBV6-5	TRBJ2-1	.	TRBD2	CASSYWKGLAGNEQFF
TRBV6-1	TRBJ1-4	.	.	CASSAGLQNEKLFF
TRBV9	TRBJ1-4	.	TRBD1	CASSATGARGEKLFF
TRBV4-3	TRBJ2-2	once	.	CASSQDTARVAGTLVHTGELFF
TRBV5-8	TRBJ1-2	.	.	CASSLGRPNYGYTF
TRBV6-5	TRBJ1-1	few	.	CASSHTPDTEAFF
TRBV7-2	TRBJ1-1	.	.	CASSSGRRGRVTEAFF
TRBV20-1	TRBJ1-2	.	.	CSARAGDGYTF
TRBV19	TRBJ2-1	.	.	CASSPPYNEQFF
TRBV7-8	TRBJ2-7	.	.	CASSLGRDLSYEQYF
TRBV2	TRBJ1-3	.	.	CASSARGGNTIYF
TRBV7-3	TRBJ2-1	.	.	CASSPPNNEQFF
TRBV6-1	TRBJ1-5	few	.	CASSEGTLSNQPQHF
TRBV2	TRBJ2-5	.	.	CASSEVGGVEQYF
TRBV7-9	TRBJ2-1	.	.	CASSFLHSDEQFF
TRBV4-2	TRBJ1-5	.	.	CASSQDLGRGQPQHF